This entry is about one TCR beta chain. At one end, the junction sequence differs from germline, possibly due to a read error. The PCR ran on 60 Vbeta and 13 Jbeta primers. Profiling relied on immunoSEQ multiplex PCR, and the TCRdb table lists in-frame clones only, not all of them. The sample contains fewer than 250,000 clones, 65% to 85% of which appear only once. These data are taken from a study of cytomegalovirus exposure and HLA in healthy donors. The CDR3 is 15 residues long. CDR1 and CDR2 (germline): MDHEN, SYDVKM. The specimen was PBMCs. This receptor was obtained from a woman aged 18-29 years in good health and CMV-seronegative. The chain carries TRBV28 and TRBJ1-5; TRBD1 matches at 7 bases. CDR3 in DNA: TGTGCCAGCAGTTTACTCAGACAGGGCAACCAGCCCCAGCATTTT. It codes for CASSLLRQGNQPQHF.